The sequence of this T cell receptor (beta chain) was determined in a study of PD-1 blockade in classical Hodgkin lymphoma. Background on the study: Intravenous nivolumab at 3 mg/kg was given to patients every 2 weeks.

A remark on this clone: Its antigen is undetermined.

In every patient, relapse followed autologous stem cell transplantation, while exposure to brentuximab vedotin differed. CDR1 is SEHNR, CDR2 FQNEAQ, per germline (reference sequence). There are 19 residues in the CDR3. The V and J ends lost 6 bases and 2 bases respectively, with 26 bases between them. Here immunoSEQ multiplex PCR was the method, and the copy in TCRdb shows in-frame clones only, minus some. In the table there are around 45,000 clones, roughly 72% of which are singletons. Study results and limitations: Reports described newly diagnosed patients as having lower baseline TCR diversity than healthy donors. Nivolumab initiation under 1 year post-ASCT meant exclusion. Underlying causes for the observed repertoire differences were not defined, possibly disease activity or prior therapy.

This rearrangement joins TRBV7-9 to TRBJ2-1, with D perhaps assigned TRBD1 or TRBD2 (5 bases each). Here the sequenced sample was peripheral blood mononuclear cells (PBMCs), taken before the second cycle of nivolumab. This receptor was identified in a human donor with classical Hodgkin lymphoma. The CDR3 DNA sequence: TGTGCCAGCAGTAACCCGAGGGGACCGGATCATACAACCTACAATGAGCAGTTCTTC. Amino acid sequence: CASSNPRGPDHTTYNEQFF. The variable domain in full, completed from reference TRBV7-9 and TRBJ2-1, reads DTGVSQNPRHKITKRGQNVTFRCDPISEHNRLYWYRQTLGQGPEFLTYFQNEAQLEKSRLLSDRFSAERPKGSFSTLEIQRTEQGDSAMYLCASSNPRGPDHTTYNEQFFGPGTRLTVL.